Listed here are 10 T cell receptor beta chains from one sample, sequenced in a study of hypomethylating agent response in myelodysplastic syndrome. Produced via immunoSEQ multiplex PCR; TCRdb's table is partial and in-frame only. The sample shows thousands of clones, approximately 80% of them seen only once. Sequencing was performed on bone marrow, taken before or after starting hypomethylating agent treatment for myelodysplastic syndrome (not recorded which). The receptors stem from a human donor with myelodysplastic syndrome.

The rearrangement links TRBV19 to TRBJ1-6; D gene ambiguous. Between the trimmed V and J ends, which lost 2 bases and 9 bases, there was a span of 5 bases. Per germline, CDR1 LNHDA and CDR2 SQIVND (reference sequence). The CDR3 sequence is 12 residues long. Here the CDR3 DNA reads TGTGCCAGTAGTATATGGGGTTCACCCCTCCACTTT. This gives the protein CASSIWGSPLHF. Looking up the rest from reference TRBV19 and TRBJ1-6 gives the full variable domain: DGGITQSPKYLFRKEGQNVTLSCEQNLNHDAMYWYRQDPGQGLRLIYYSQIVNDFQKGDIAEGYSVSREKKESFPLTVTSAQKNPTAFYLCASSIWGSPLHFGNGTRLTVT.

Points on this clone: Relative to the germline gene, one junction end is altered; a read error may explain this. This chain joins TRBV5-1 and TRBJ1-2; 10 bases agree with TRBD1. The CDR3 is 14 residues long. Germline CDR1 SGHRS, CDR2 YFSETQ. CDR3: CASSSSGTGEGYTF. In nucleotides, the CDR3 is TGTGCCAGCAGCTCCTCCGGGACAGGGGAAGGCTACACCTTC.

The J gene is TRBJ2-3, the V gene TRBV29-1, with 11 nucleotides matching TRBD2. Looked up from germline, CDR1 is SQVTM and CDR2 is ANQGSEA. This CDR3 contains 15 residues. The trim removed 5 bases at V and 2 bases at J, leaving 6 bases unmatched. For the CDR3, the DNA is TGCAGCGTTCCGTCGACTAGCGGGAACACAGATACGCAGTATTTT. Its translation is CSVPSTSGNTDTQYF.

The chain is built from TRBV7-2 and TRBJ2-1, with 10 bases lining up with TRBD1. This CDR3 is built from 17 residues. Germline loops: CDR1 SGHTA, CDR2 FQGNSA. V was pared by 1 base and J by 7 bases, with 10 bases of the junction left unmatched. The CDR3 DNA reads as TGTGCCAGCAGCTTAGGGAGTTGGGGACAGGGGTCGAATGAGCAGTTCTTC. Its translation: CASSLGSWGQGSNEQFF.

V usage is TRBV7-3 and J usage is TRBJ2-5, with 7 bases that match TRBD1. This CDR3 region has 13 residues. Trimming removed 5 bases from V and 5 bases from J; junction bases left unmatched: 5. CDR1 SGHTA and CDR2 FQGTGA come from the germline V gene. CDR3 sequence: CASSPTGVETQYF. Written as DNA, the CDR3 is TGTGCCAGCAGCCCTACAGGGGTGGAGACCCAGTACTTC.

The rearrangement links TRBV9 to TRBJ2-3; TRBD2 aligns across 7 bases. The CDR3 consists of 18 residues. V gave up 4 bases and J gave up 0 bases; unmatched junction bases: 14. Germline-derived CDR1 and CDR2 are SGDLS and YYNGEE. This CDR3 reads CASSYGLAEISSTDTQYF. CDR3 DNA: TGTGCCAGCAGCTATGGGCTAGCGGAGATCTCTAGCACAGATACGCAGTATTTT.

V gene TRBV10-3 combines with J gene TRBJ2-7; D unresolved. This CDR3 region has 13 residues. V shed 4 bases and J shed 3 bases, with 10 bases lying between them. Looked up from germline, CDR1 is ENHRY and CDR2 is SYGVKD. CDR3 amino acids: CAISGDGIYEQYF. The CDR3 bases are TGTGCCATCAGTGGAGACGGAATCTACGAGCAGTACTTC.

This clone was observed a single time. V usage is TRBV6-1 and J usage is TRBJ2-1, with D perhaps matching TRBD2 (5 bases). The CDR3 is 13 residues long. V was clipped by 1 base and J by 9 bases, with 10 bases between them. Germline CDR1 MNHNS, CDR2 SASEGT. The CDR3 region is CASSEVRGGEQFF. The CDR3 bases are TGTGCCAGCAGTGAAGTACGCGGAGGTGAGCAGTTCTTC.

The chain uses TRBV6-6 and TRBJ1-1; D gene unclear. This CDR3 region has 14 residues. V shed 7 bases and J shed 1 base, with 13 bases lying between them. CDR1 and CDR2 (germline): MNHNY, SVGAGI (reference sequence). CDR3 DNA sequence: TGTGCCAGCATCGGCGAGATCTCGAACACTGAAGCTTTCTTT. Its translation is CASIGEISNTEAFF.

The chain carries TRBV6-5 and TRBJ1-4; 8 bases fit TRBD1. CDR3 length equals 13 residues. Germline loops: CDR1 MNHEY, CDR2 SVGAGI. V gave up 8 bases and J gave up 8 bases; unmatched junction bases: 7. The CDR3 region is CASADRVREKLFF. The CDR3 region has the DNA TGTGCCAGCGCGGACAGGGTCAGGGAAAAACTGTTTTTT.